The 19 T cell receptor beta chains presented below share a single source sample, sequenced in a study of blood T cell repertoires in COVID-19. TCRdb keeps only in-frame clones here, not all; method: immunoSEQ multiplex PCR. Among under 200,000 clones listed, 75% to 95% were seen once. The sequencing input was peripheral blood. The receptors derive from a man in his fifties with acute or convalescent COVID-19.

The chain employs TRBV28 and TRBJ1-5; D is ambiguous. V lost 5 bases, J lost 4 bases, and 3 bases lay in between. The CDR3 has 11 amino acids. Per germline, CDR1 MDHEN and CDR2 SYDVKM. CDR3 sequence: CASSTNQPQHF. The CDR3 bases are TGTGCCAGCAGTACAAATCAGCCCCAGCATTTT.

The V call is TRBV6-1, the J call TRBJ1-6; D is undetermined. Germline CDR1 MNHNS, CDR2 SASEGT. V was pared by 0 bases and J by 9 bases, with 15 bases between. The CDR3 contains 16 residues. The CDR3 nucleotides are TGTGCCAGCAGTGAAGCCGCGGTATTGAGCCCTTCACCCCTCCACTTT. Translated, it gives CASSEAAVLSPSPLHF.

This chain joins TRBV28 and TRBJ1-3; no firm D call. This CDR3 region has 14 residues. Trimming removed 4 bases at V and 0 bases at J, with 7 bases between. Germline V gene data show CDR1 as MDHEN and CDR2 as SYDVKM. DNA for the CDR3: TGTGCCAGCAGTTCCACGAGCTCTGGAAACACCATATATTTT. It codes for CASSSTSSGNTIYF.

This clone was found once. This chain joins TRBV7-9 and TRBJ2-1, with D perhaps matching TRBD1 (7 bases). Germline CDR1 and CDR2: SEHNR and FQNEAQ (reference sequence). CDR3 length: 15 amino acids. V was trimmed by 2 bases and J by 2 bases, leaving 10 bases between them. CDR3 coding DNA: TGTGCCAGCAGCTTACAGGGGGGTCCCTACAATGAGCAGTTCTTC. Amino acid sequence: CASSLQGGPYNEQFF. Full variable domain (remainder filled in from reference TRBV7-9 and TRBJ2-1): DTGVSQNPRHKITKRGQNVTFRCDPISEHNRLYWYRQTLGQGPEFLTYFQNEAQLEKSRLLSDRFSAERPKGSFSTLEIQRTEQGDSAMYLCASSLQGGPYNEQFFGPGTRLTVL.

This clone was recorded only once. V gene TRBV6-6 combines with J gene TRBJ2-1; TRBD2 might be the D (5 bases). The germline V gene has CDR1 MNHNY and CDR2 SVGAGI (reference sequence). Trimming shortened V by 7 bases and J by 8 bases, and 18 bases separated the two germline ends. This CDR3 is 14 amino acids long. CDR3 protein: CASTTGRGRDEQFF. CDR3 nucleotide sequence: TGTGCCAGCACCACGGGCCGGGGTAGAGATGAGCAGTTCTTC.

The V and J genes are TRBV7-9 and TRBJ2-5, with TRBD1 matching over 7 bases. The length of the CDR3 is 13 residues. The V segment lost 8 bases and the J segment 2 bases; nucleotides outside the gene matches: 5. The germline V gene encodes CDR1 SEHNR and CDR2 FQNEAQ (reference sequence). The CDR3 DNA reads TGTGCCAGCCGAACAGGGGTACAAGAGACCCAGTACTTC. It yields the protein CASRTGVQETQYF.

This chain uses TRBV20-1 with TRBJ2-7; no clear D. The CDR3 is made up of 13 amino acids. Germline V gives CDR1 DFQATT, CDR2 SNEGSKA (reference sequence). Trimming left V 3 bases short and J 9 bases short, with 18 bases between. CDR3: CSASETGLVGQYF. The CDR3 nucleotides read TGCAGTGCTAGTGAAACCGGGTTGGTGGGGCAGTACTTC.

The CDR3 loop reads CASSPPTESGDGYTF. CDR3 coding DNA: TGCGCCAGCAGCCCCCCGACCGAGTCCGGAGATGGCTACACCTTC. V is TRBV5-1 and J is TRBJ1-2; D is ambiguous. This CDR3 spans 15 amino acids. The V end was cut by 4 bases, the J end by 6 bases, with 19 bases between. The germline gives CDR1 SGHRS, CDR2 YFSETQ.

The chain couples TRBV7-2 to TRBJ1-5, with D perhaps TRBD1 (6 bases). Trimming pared 5 bases from V and 1 base from J, leaving 12 bases between. CDR3 size: 15 residues. Germline V gene sequence: CDR1 SGHTA, CDR2 FQGNSA. The CDR3 nucleotides read TGTGCCAGCAGCGTTGTGGGGGCCAGCAATCAGCCCCAGCATTTT. Translated, it gives CASSVVGASNQPQHF.

The rearrangement uses TRBV6-6 and TRBJ1-2; 8 bases line up with TRBD1. The germline CDR1 and CDR2 sequences are MNHNY and SVGAGI (reference sequence). Germline trimming cut 5 bases from V and 5 bases from J; bases unmatched to any gene: 10. This CDR3 has 15 amino acids. The CDR3 loop reads CASSEYGQGGYGYTF. The CDR3 nucleotides read TGTGCCAGCAGTGAGTACGGACAGGGAGGTTATGGCTACACCTTC.

The genes are TRBV5-6 and TRBJ2-3; maybe TRBD1 (5 bases). Germline V gives CDR1 SGHDT, CDR2 YYEEEE. This CDR3 has 15 residues. V shed 2 bases and J shed 2 bases, with 12 bases lying between them. The CDR3 coding sequence is TGTGCCAGCAGCTTCTGGACAAGGAACACAGATACGCAGTATTTT. Protein: CASSFWTRNTDTQYF.

This clone was recorded once. The chain combines TRBV6-5 with TRBJ1-4, with D hard to call. The length of the CDR3 is 15 residues. The germline V and J ends were trimmed by 6 bases and 3 bases, with 14 bases remaining between them. Germline CDR1 and CDR2: MNHEY and SVGAGI. The CDR3 protein is CASRPGGGSNEKLFF. The CDR3 bases are TGTGCCAGCAGACCGGGTGGAGGATCTAATGAAAAACTGTTTTTT.

The chain uses TRBV6-4 and TRBJ1-2, with 7 bases matching TRBD1. V was pared by 6 bases and J by 8 bases, with 12 bases of the junction left unmatched. Germline V gene data show CDR1 as MRHNA and CDR2 as SNTAGT. The CDR3 totals 14 residues. CDR3 loop: CASSAMEGAGGYTF. The DNA for the CDR3 is TGTGCCAGCAGCGCAATGGAGGGGGCAGGGGGCTACACCTTC.

This clone showed up just a few times. The chain joins TRBV19 to TRBJ1-4; D gene uncertain. The CDR3 extends over 11 amino acids. Germline CDR1 and CDR2: LNHDA and SQIVND (reference sequence). Trimming took 8 bases from V and 8 from J, leaving 9 bases between them. CDR3 bases: TGTGCCAGTTGGTCGAGGGAAAAACTGTTTTTT. Its protein product is CASWSREKLFF.

The gene calls are TRBV2 and TRBJ1-5; D ambiguous. Germline V CDR1 and CDR2: SNHLY, FYNNEI. The CDR3 spans 16 residues. Trimming removed 6 bases at V and 0 bases at J, with 15 bases between. CDR3 sequence: CASSPTWSRSNQPQHF. For the CDR3, the DNA is TGTGCCAGCAGCCCGACTTGGTCCCGTAGCAATCAGCCCCAGCATTTT.

The chain has TRBV11-2 and TRBJ2-4, with D tentatively TRBD1 (5 bases). Germline values: CDR1 SGHAT, CDR2 FQNNGV. This CDR3 contains 14 residues. V gave up 1 base and J gave up 8 bases, with 12 bases separating them. The CDR3 DNA reads TGTGCCAGCAGCTTAGTTTGGAAAGGGGACATTCAGTACTTC. Protein sequence: CASSLVWKGDIQYF.

The chain's CDR3 is CASSSSTGSNSPLHF. The CDR3, as DNA: TGTGCCAGCAGCTCCTCGACAGGGAGCAATTCACCCCTCCACTTT. V and J are TRBV11-2 and TRBJ1-6; 7 bases fit TRBD1. V trimming: 4 bases; J trimming: 7 bases; junction bases outside the gene matches: 7. CDR1 is SGHAT and CDR2 is FQNNGV in the germline V gene. The CDR3 has 15 amino acids.

The CDR3 DNA is TGTGCCAGTAGTGCCGGACAGGTTTCCTACAATGAGCAGTTCTTC. Protein sequence: CASSAGQVSYNEQFF. This chain uses TRBV19 with TRBJ2-1; 7 bases are shared with TRBD1. The V segment lost 5 bases and the J segment 1 base; nucleotides outside the gene matches: 5. CDR1 and CDR2 from the germline V gene are LNHDA and SQIVND (reference sequence). This CDR3 region has 15 residues.

The V gene is TRBV28, the J gene TRBJ2-3; 8 bases line up with TRBD1. The V segment lost 3 bases and the J segment 2 bases; nucleotides outside the gene matches: 7. Germline V gives CDR1 MDHEN, CDR2 SYDVKM. CDR3 length: 16 residues. The CDR3 is CASSFGDRTHTDTQYF. CDR3 DNA sequence: TGTGCCAGCAGTTTCGGGGACAGGACCCACACAGATACGCAGTATTTT.